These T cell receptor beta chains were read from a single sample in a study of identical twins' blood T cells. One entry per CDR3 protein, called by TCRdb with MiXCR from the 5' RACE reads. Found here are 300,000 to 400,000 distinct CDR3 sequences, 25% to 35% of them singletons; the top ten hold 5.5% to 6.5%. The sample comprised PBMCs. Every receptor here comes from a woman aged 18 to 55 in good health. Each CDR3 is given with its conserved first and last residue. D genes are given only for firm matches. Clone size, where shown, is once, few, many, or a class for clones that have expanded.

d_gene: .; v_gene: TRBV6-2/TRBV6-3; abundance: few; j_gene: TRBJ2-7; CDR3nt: TGTGCCAGCAGTTACTTGGGAATTGATAGCTACGAGCAGTACTTC; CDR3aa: CASSYLGIDSYEQYF
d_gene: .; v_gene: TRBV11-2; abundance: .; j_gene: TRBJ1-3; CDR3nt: TGTGCCAGCAGCTCCCTACGGGTGAAGGGAAACACCATATATTTT; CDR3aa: CASSSLRVKGNTIYF
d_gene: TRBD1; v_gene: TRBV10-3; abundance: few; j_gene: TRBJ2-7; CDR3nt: TGTGCCATCAGTGGGACAGGGGGCTCCTACGAGCAGTACTTC; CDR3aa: CAISGTGGSYEQYF
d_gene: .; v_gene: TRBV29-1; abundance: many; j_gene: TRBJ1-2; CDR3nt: TGCAGCGCCGAGTCGCCAAAACTAGGGCGTCATGGCTACACCTTC; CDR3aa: CSAESPKLGRHGYTF
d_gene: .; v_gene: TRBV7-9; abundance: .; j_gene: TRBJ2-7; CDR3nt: TGTGTATCTTCGGCCGGCTCCTACGAGCAGTACTTC; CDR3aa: CVSSAGSYEQYF
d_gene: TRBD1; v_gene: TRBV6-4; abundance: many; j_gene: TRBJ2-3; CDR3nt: TGTGCCAGCAGTGACGGGACAGGGGGCACAGATACGCAGTATTTT; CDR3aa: CASSDGTGGTDTQYF
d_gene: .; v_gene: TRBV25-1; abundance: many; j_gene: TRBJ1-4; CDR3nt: TGTGCCAGCAGTGGAAGGTTGGATGAAAAACTGTTTTTT; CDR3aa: CASSGRLDEKLFF
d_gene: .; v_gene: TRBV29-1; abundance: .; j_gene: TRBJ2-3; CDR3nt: TGCAGCGTCTTAGCGACGACAGATACGCAGTATTTT; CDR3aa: CSVLATTDTQYF
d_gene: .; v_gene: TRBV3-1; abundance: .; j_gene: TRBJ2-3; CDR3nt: TGTGCCAGCAGCAGTATGGGGGGTTCAGATACGCAGTATTTT; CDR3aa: CASSSMGGSDTQYF
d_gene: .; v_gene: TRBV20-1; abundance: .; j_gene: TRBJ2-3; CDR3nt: TGCAGTGCTAGAGTCACTAGCTCGGATACGCAGTATTTT; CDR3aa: CSARVTSSDTQYF
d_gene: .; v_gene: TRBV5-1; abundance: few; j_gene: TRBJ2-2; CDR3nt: TGCGCCAGCAGTTCCGGACAGACTTCCACACTTCGGGAGCTGTTTTTT; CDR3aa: CASSSGQTSTLRELFF
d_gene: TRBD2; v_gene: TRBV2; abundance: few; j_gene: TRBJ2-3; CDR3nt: TGTGCCAGCAGCGATGGGACTAGCGCCGATACGCAGTATTTT; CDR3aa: CASSDGTSADTQYF
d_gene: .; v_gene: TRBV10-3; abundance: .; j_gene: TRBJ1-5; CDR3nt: TGTGCCATCAGTGAGGTAGAGAGAAATCAGCCCCAGCATTTT; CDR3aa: CAISEVERNQPQHF
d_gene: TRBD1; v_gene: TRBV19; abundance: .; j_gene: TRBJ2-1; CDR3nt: TGTGCCAGTAGTATCTTGACAGGGTATGAGCAGTTCTTC; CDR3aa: CASSILTGYEQFF
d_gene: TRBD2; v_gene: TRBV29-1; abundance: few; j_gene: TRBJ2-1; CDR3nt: TGCAGCGTTGAACCCCCGACTAGCGGGGCCCCGATGGATGAGCAGTTCTTC; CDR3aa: CSVEPPTSGAPMDEQFF
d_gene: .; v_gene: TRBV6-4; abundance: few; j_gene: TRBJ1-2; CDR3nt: TGTGCCAGCAGTGACTCATCTGGACGGAATGGCTACACCTTC; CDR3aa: CASSDSSGRNGYTF
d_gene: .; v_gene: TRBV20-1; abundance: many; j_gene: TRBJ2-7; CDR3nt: TGCAGTGCTAGAGTGGAGAACTCCTACGAGCAGTACTTC; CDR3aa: CSARVENSYEQYF
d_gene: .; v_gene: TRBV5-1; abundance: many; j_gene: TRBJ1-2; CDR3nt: TGCGCCAGCAGCTCGACAGTGGATGGCTACACCTTC; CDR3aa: CASSSTVDGYTF
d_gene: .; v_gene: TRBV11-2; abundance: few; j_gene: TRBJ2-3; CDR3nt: TGTGCCAGCAGCTTAGGGGACACCTACACAGATACGCAGTATTTT; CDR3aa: CASSLGDTYTDTQYF
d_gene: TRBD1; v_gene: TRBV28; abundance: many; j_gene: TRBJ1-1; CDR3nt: TGTGCCAGCAGTTTATTCGACAGGGGAGCTTTCTTT; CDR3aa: CASSLFDRGAFF
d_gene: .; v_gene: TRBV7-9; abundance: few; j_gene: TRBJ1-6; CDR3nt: TGTGCCAGCAGCTTACGCGACCATAATTCACCCCTCCACTTT; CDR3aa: CASSLRDHNSPLHF
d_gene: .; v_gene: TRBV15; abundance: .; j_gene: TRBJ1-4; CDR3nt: TGTGCCACCAGCAGTGAGGGTATTCGGGGAGACCGACTGTTTTTT; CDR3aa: CATSSEGIRGDRLFF
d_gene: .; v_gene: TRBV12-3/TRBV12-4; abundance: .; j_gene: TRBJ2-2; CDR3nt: TGTGCCAGCAGTTTTGGGTTGATCGGGGAGCTGTTTTTT; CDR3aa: CASSFGLIGELFF
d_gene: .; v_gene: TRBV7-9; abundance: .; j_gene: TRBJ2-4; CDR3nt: TGTGCCAGCAGCGTTGGGCCGGTCGGCAAACAAAACATTCAGTACTTC; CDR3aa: CASSVGPVGKQNIQYF
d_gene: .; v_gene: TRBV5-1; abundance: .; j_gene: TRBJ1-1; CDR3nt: TGCGCCAGCAGCTCCGAACCGGGACAGAACACTGAAGCTTTCTTT; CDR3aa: CASSSEPGQNTEAFF